The 25 T cell receptor beta chains given below trace back to one sample, sequenced in a study of cytomegalovirus exposure and HLA in healthy donors. This table comes from immunoSEQ multiplex PCR, and its TCRdb copy is limited to in-frame clones, with some not included. The profile shows hundreds of thousands of clones, more than 80% of them singletons. Sequences were obtained from PBMCs. Receptors were obtained from a woman aged 18-30 years in good health and CMV-seronegative.

The V gene is TRBV5-1, the J gene TRBJ2-1, with D maybe TRBD2 (7 bases). Trimming removed 5 bases at V and 4 bases at J, with 19 bases between. The germline V gene has CDR1 SGHRS and CDR2 YFSETQ. CDR3 length: 16 residues. The CDR3 nucleotides are TGCGCCAGCAGGTATTCGCTAGGGGGGGAGTACAATGAGCAGTTCTTC. Encoded protein: CASRYSLGGEYNEQFF.

This chain links TRBV2 with TRBJ1-4; TRBD1 aligns across 11 bases. V lost 7 bases, J lost 4 bases, and 14 bases stayed unmatched. The CDR3 contains 18 residues. Germline-derived CDR1 and CDR2 are SNHLY and FYNNEI. The CDR3 is CASTYGQGARLGNEKLFF. In nucleotides, the CDR3 is TGTGCCAGCACCTACGGACAGGGGGCGCGTCTTGGTAATGAAAAACTGTTTTTT.

A single count supports this clone. V is TRBV5-1 and J is TRBJ2-1, with a weak D call TRBD2 (7 bases). Germline values: CDR1 SGHRS, CDR2 YFSETQ. V lost 4 bases, J lost 1 base, and 15 bases lay in between. The CDR3 totals 16 residues. The CDR3 protein is CASSGLGGRSYNEQFF. For the CDR3, the DNA is TGCGCCAGCAGCGGACTGGGGGGGCGGTCCTACAATGAGCAGTTCTTC.

The chain employs TRBV27 and TRBJ2-1, with 7 bases identical to TRBD1. V was clipped by 5 bases and J by 1 base; unmatched bases: 8. The CDR3 has 16 residues. Germline V gene data show CDR1 as MNHEY and CDR2 as SMNVEV (reference sequence). The CDR3 loop is CASSPQGTLSYNEQFF. The CDR3 region has the DNA TGTGCCAGCAGTCCACAGGGGACCCTATCCTACAATGAGCAGTTCTTC.

V is TRBV2 and J is TRBJ2-5; 9 bases align to TRBD2. J was trimmed by 5 bases and V by 6 bases; bases with no gene match: 4. The CDR3 has 13 residues. CDR1 is SNHLY and CDR2 is FYNNEI in the germline V gene. The chain's CDR3 is CASRRGGVETQYF. For the CDR3, the DNA is TGTGCCAGCAGGCGGGGGGGCGTGGAGACCCAGTACTTC.

This clone was observed a single time. The chain uses TRBV6-5 and TRBJ2-3; 8 nucleotides align to TRBD1. The V and J ends lost 2 bases and 1 base, in that order; junction bases with no gene match: 2. The CDR3 is 15 amino acids. CDR1 and CDR2 (germline): MNHEY, SVGAGI. The CDR3 loop reads CASSYGGQGTDTQYF. The CDR3 DNA sequence: TGTGCCAGCAGTTACGGGGGACAGGGCACAGATACGCAGTATTTT.

The CDR3 is CASREGLLSGIRDEQYF. The CDR3 bases are TGTGCCAGCAGGGAGGGTTTACTTAGCGGGATTCGTGACGAGCAGTACTTC. This chain joins TRBV7-9 and TRBJ2-7; 8 nucleotides line up with TRBD2. This CDR3 comprises 17 residues. Germline V lookup: CDR1 SEHNR, CDR2 FQNEAQ (reference sequence). J gave up 5 bases and V 6 bases, and 18 bases lay outside the gene matches.

The chain is built from TRBV5-4 and TRBJ2-1; 9 bases align to TRBD1. This CDR3 has 15 residues. Germline V gene lookup returns CDR1 SGHNT and CDR2 YYREEE (reference sequence). V was clipped by 0 bases and J by 11 bases; unmatched bases: 9. Here the CDR3 reads CASSLGGQGSRQQFF. DNA of the CDR3: TGTGCCAGCAGCTTGGGGGGACAGGGTTCCCGCCAGCAGTTCTTC. Variable domain in full (rest from reference TRBV5-4 and TRBJ2-1): ETGVTQSPTHLIKTRGQQVTLRCSSQSGHNTVSWYQQALGQGPQFIFQYYREEENGRGNFPPRFSGLQFPNYSSELNVNALELDDSALYLCASSLGGQGSRQQFFGPGTRLTVL.

The J gene is TRBJ1-3, the V gene TRBV5-1; weak D call: TRBD1 (5 bases). The CDR3 has 15 residues. Germline CDR1 and CDR2: SGHRS and YFSETQ. Trimming stripped 0 bases from V and 1 base from J, with 8 bases between. The CDR3 spells CASSLGPGSGNTIYF. The CDR3 bases are TGCGCCAGCAGCTTGGGCCCAGGGTCTGGAAACACCATATATTTT.

The CDR3 sequence is CASSPWSGGYEQYF. As DNA, the CDR3 is TGTGCCAGCAGCCCGTGGAGCGGTGGATACGAGCAGTACTTC. This chain links TRBV5-5 with TRBJ2-7; D is perhaps TRBD2 (5 bases). Germline CDR1 is SGHKS and CDR2 is YYEKEE (reference sequence). The ends were cut back, 4 bases at V and 4 bases at J, with 15 bases in the middle. The CDR3 totals 14 residues.

The chain combines TRBV11-3 with TRBJ2-3, with D possibly matching TRBD2 (5 bases). Germline loops: CDR1 SGHNT, CDR2 YENEEA. V was cut by 4 bases and J by 4 bases, with 15 bases left in between. This CDR3 spans 15 amino acids. The DNA of the CDR3 is TGTGCCAGCAGCTCCAGCGGAGCAGCGGCAGATACGCAGTATTTT. Its translation: CASSSSGAAADTQYF.

This clone has a single count. The V and J genes are TRBV7-9 and TRBJ2-1; TRBD2 matches at 7 bases. The CDR3 has 15 residues. The germline CDR1 and CDR2 sequences are SEHNR and FQNEAQ (reference sequence). With V trimmed by 5 bases and J by 8 bases, 12 bases remained unmatched. The DNA for the CDR3 is TGTGCCAGCAGCCCCCAGCGGGAACCTTATCATGAGCAGTTCTTC. Protein product: CASSPQREPYHEQFF.

V gene TRBV27 combines with J gene TRBJ2-3, with D uncertain. The V gene lost 6 bases and the J gene lost 0 bases, with 10 bases spanning the gap. Germline V lookup: CDR1 MNHEY, CDR2 SMNVEV (reference sequence). The CDR3 has 14 residues. CDR3 in DNA: TGTGCCAGCAGGTCCCCCCCTAGCACAGATACGCAGTATTTT. Translating it yields CASRSPPSTDTQYF.

The chain employs TRBV7-8 and TRBJ2-1, with 14 nucleotides matching TRBD2. With 4 bases clipped from V and 7 bases from J, the junction kept 6 bases outside the gene matches. The germline CDR1 and CDR2 sequences are SGHVS and FQNEAQ. The CDR3 has 16 residues. This CDR3 is CASSSTSGGAVNEQFF. Here the CDR3 DNA reads TGTGCCAGCAGCTCGACTAGCGGGGGGGCTGTGAATGAGCAGTTCTTC.

This chain connects TRBV9 to TRBJ2-3; D call uncertain. This CDR3 is 12 amino acids long. V was clipped by 4 bases and J by 8 bases, with 11 bases between them. CDR1 SGDLS and CDR2 YYNGEE come from the germline V gene. In DNA, the CDR3 is TGTGCCAGCAGCCCCAGGATGAGTACGCAGTATTTT. This encodes CASSPRMSTQYF.

The J gene is TRBJ2-5, the V gene TRBV9; the match to TRBD2 covers 15 bases. Germline CDR1 reads SGDLS; CDR2 reads YYNGEE. V lost 1 base to trimming and J lost 3 bases; unmatched junction nucleotides: 13. CDR3 length equals 20 residues. The CDR3 DNA reads TGTGCCAGCAGCGTATCCGGACTAGCGGGAGGGCGATACTCGGAAGAGACCCAGTACTTC. Protein sequence: CASSVSGLAGGRYSEETQYF.

The CDR3 sequence: CASSLWSGGSTDTQYF. CDR3 DNA: TGTGCCAGCAGTTTGTGGTCTGGGGGGAGCACAGATACGCAGTATTTT. V usage is TRBV28 and J usage is TRBJ2-3; D might be TRBD2 (6 bases). Germline CDR1 MDHEN, CDR2 SYDVKM. V was shortened by 3 bases and J by 0 bases, with 13 bases between the two germline ends. The CDR3 has 16 amino acids.

The rearrangement links TRBV6-1 to TRBJ1-6; 7 nucleotides match TRBD1. CDR1 MNHNS and CDR2 SASEGT come from the germline V gene. The CDR3 loop spans 14 amino acids. Trimming cost V 9 bases and J 6 bases; bases outside gene matches: 8. The CDR3 DNA follows: TGTGCCAGTGGGGAGACAGGGCCTAATTCACCCCTCCACTTT. Translated, it gives CASGETGPNSPLHF.

The chain uses TRBV7-7 and TRBJ2-5, with D tentatively TRBD2 (5 bases). The germline gives CDR1 SSHAT, CDR2 FNYEAQ (reference sequence). CDR3 length equals 14 residues. The ends were cut back, 5 bases at V and 2 bases at J, with 12 bases in the middle. CDR3 nucleotides: TGTGCCAGCAGCCCGGTAGGGAGACAAGAGACCCAGTACTTC. This codes for CASSPVGRQETQYF.

The chain links TRBV28 to TRBJ1-4; no reliable D call. Germline V CDR1 and CDR2: MDHEN, SYDVKM. The CDR3 has 12 amino acids. Deletions cut 6 bases from V and 14 bases from J, with 16 bases between. In DNA form, the CDR3 reads TGTGCCAGCAGCCTTTACCAGCGTACCCTGTTTTTT. It encodes CASSLYQRTLFF.

This clone showed up just once. V and J are TRBV15 and TRBJ2-2; D unresolved. Trimming removed 0 bases at V and 1 base at J, with 6 bases between. The CDR3 contains 15 residues. Germline CDR1 and CDR2: LNHNV and YYDKDF (reference sequence). CDR3 sequence (DNA): TGTGCCACCAGCAGAGAGTCGGTGAACACCGGGGAGCTGTTTTTT. Protein sequence: CATSRESVNTGELFF.

This clone is termed medium-sized. The chain has TRBV7-9 and TRBJ1-2; a possible D gene is TRBD1 (5 bases). Germline-derived CDR1 and CDR2 are SEHNR and FQNEAQ (reference sequence). Trimming shortened V by 4 bases and J by 7 bases, and 13 bases separated the two germline ends. CDR3 length equals 13 residues. The CDR3 DNA follows: TGTGCCAGCAGCTCTACGTTGGGGCTTGGCTACACCTTC. Translation gives CASSSTLGLGYTF.

The chain carries TRBV6-1 and TRBJ1-2; a weak D match, TRBD1 (6 bases). CDR1 is MNHNS, CDR2 SASEGT, per germline. This CDR3 has 15 amino acids. V was cut by 3 bases and J by 1 base, with 12 bases left in between. For the CDR3, the DNA is TGTGCCAGCAGTGATGTTCAGGGGATTAACTATGGCTACACCTTC. Translated, it gives CASSDVQGINYGYTF.

Note on this clone: This sample also contains other DNA sequences that code for the same CDR3. The chain uses TRBV28 and TRBJ1-1; TRBD1 is a possible D gene (6 bases). The length of the CDR3 is 13 residues. Trimming pared 3 bases from V and 4 bases from J, leaving 9 bases between. CDR1 and CDR2 (germline): MDHEN, SYDVKM. CDR3 in DNA: TGTGCCAGCAGTTTGGGCAGGGGCACTGAAGCTTTCTTT. Translated, it gives CASSLGRGTEAFF.

The chain joins TRBV6-5 to TRBJ2-2, with 7 bases lining up with TRBD2. The CDR3 spans 16 residues. In germline, CDR1 is MNHEY, CDR2 SVGAGI. With V trimmed by 2 bases and J by 5 bases, 8 bases remained unmatched. The DNA for the CDR3 is TGTGCCAGCAGTTACGAGGCTAGCGGTGGGACCGGGGAGCTGTTTTTT. This translates into CASSYEASGGTGELFF.